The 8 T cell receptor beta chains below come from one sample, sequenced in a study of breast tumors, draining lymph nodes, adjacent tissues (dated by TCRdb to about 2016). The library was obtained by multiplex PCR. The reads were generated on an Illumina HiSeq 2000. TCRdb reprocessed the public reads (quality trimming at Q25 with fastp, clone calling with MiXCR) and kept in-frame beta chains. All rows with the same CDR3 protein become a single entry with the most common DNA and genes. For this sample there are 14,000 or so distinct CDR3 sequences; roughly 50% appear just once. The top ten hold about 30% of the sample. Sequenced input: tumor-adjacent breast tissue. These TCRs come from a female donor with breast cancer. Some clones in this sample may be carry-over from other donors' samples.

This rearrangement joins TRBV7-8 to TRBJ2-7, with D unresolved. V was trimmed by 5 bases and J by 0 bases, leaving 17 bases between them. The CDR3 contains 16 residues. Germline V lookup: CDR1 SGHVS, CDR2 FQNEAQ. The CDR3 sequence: CASSPSLKGNSYEQYF. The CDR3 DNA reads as TGTGCCAGCAGCCCCTCTTTAAAGGGAAACTCCTACGAGCAGTACTTC.

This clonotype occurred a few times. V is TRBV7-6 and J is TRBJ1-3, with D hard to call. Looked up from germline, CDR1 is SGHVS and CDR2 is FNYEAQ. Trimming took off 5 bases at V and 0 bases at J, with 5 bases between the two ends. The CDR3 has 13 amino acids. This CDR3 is CASSATSGNTIYF. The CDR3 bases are TGTGCCAGCAGCGCCACCTCTGGAAACACCATATATTTT.

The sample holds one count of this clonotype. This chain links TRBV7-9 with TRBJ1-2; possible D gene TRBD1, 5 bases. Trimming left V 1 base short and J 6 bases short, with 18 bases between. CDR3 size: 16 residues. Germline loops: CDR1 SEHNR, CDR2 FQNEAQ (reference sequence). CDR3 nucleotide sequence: TGTGCCAGCAGCTTAGGGGGGAAGTTCGGAATGAATGGCTACACCTTC. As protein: CASSLGGKFGMNGYTF.

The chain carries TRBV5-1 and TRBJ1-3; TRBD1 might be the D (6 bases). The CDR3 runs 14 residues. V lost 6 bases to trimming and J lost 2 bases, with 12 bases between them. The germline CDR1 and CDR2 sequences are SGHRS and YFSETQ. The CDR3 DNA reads TGCGCCAGCACCCTGGACAGTGCTGGAAACACCATATATTTT. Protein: CASTLDSAGNTIYF.

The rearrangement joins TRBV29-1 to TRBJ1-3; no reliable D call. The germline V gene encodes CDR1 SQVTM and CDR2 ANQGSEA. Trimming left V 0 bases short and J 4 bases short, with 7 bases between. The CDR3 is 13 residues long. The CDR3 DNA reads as TGCAGCGTTGAAGATCTCATAGGAAACACCATATATTTT. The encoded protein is CSVEDLIGNTIYF.

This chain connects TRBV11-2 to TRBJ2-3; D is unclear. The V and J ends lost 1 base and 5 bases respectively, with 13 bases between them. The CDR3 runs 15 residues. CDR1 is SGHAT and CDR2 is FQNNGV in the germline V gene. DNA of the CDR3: TGTGCCAGCAGCTTAGGTCTGGGGATTCAAGATACGCAGTATTTT. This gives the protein CASSLGLGIQDTQYF.

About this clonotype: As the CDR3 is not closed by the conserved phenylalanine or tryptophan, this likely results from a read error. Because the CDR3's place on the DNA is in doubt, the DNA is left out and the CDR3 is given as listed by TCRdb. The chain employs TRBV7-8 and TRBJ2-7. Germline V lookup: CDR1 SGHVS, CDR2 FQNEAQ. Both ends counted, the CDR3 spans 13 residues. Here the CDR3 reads CASSGAPAYEQCY.

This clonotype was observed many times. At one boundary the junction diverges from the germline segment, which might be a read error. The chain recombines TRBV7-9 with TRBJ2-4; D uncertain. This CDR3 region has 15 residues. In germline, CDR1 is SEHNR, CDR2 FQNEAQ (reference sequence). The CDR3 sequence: CASSLVGQAKNIQHF. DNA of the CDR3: TGTGCCAGCAGCTTAGTAGGCCAAGCCAAAAACATTCAGCACTTC.